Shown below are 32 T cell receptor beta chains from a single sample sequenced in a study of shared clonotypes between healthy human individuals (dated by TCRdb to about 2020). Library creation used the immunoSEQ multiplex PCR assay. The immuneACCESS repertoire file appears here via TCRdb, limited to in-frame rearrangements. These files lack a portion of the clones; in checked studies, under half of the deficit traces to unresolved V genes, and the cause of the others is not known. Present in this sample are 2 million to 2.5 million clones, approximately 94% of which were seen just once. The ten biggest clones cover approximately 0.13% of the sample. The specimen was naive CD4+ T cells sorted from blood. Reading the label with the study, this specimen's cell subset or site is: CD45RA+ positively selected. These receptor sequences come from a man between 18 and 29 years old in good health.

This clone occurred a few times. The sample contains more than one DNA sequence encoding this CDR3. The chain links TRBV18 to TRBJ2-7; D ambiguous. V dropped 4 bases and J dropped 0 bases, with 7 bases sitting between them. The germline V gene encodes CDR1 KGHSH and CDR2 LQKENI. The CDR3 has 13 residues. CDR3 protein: CASSQESSYEQYF. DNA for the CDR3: TGTGCCAGCTCACAAGAGAGCTCCTACGAGCAGTACTTC.

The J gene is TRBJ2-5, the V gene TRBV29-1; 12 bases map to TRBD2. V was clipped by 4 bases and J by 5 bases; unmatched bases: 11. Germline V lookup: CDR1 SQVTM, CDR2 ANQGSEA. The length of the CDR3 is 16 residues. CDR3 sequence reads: CSVGGLAGGTVETQYF. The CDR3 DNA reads TGCAGCGTTGGGGGTCTAGCGGGAGGGACGGTTGAGACCCAGTACTTC.

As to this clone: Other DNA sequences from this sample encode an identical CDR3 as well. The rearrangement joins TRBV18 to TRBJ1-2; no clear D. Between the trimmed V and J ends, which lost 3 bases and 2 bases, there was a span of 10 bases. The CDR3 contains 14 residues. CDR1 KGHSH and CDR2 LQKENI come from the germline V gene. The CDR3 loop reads CASSPGSANYGYTF. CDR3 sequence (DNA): TGTGCCAGCTCACCTGGGTCGGCGAACTATGGCTACACCTTC.

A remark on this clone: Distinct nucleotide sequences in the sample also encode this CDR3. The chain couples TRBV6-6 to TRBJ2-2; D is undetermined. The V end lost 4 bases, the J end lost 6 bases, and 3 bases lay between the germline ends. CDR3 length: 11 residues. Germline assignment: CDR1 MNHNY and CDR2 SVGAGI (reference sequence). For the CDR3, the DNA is TGTGCCAGCAGTTCCCCCGGGGAGCTGTTTTTT. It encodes CASSSPGELFF.

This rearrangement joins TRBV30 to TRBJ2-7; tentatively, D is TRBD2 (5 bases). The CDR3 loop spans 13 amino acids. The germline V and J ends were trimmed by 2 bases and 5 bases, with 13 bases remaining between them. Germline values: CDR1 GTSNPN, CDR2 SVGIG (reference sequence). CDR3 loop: CAWSRFEGDEQYF. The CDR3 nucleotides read TGTGCCTGGAGTCGGTTTGAGGGAGACGAGCAGTACTTC.

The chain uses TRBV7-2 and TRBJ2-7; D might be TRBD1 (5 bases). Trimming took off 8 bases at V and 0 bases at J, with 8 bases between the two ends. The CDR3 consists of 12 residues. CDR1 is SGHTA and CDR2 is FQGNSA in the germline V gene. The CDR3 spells CASAQVSYEQYF. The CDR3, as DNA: TGTGCCAGCGCACAGGTCTCCTACGAGCAGTACTTC.

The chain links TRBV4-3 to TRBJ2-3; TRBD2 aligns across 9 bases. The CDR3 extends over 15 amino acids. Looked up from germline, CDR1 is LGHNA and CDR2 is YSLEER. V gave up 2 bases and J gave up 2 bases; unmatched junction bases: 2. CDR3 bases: TGCGCCAGCAGCCAACTAGCGGGATTCACAGATACGCAGTATTTT. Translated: CASSQLAGFTDTQYF.

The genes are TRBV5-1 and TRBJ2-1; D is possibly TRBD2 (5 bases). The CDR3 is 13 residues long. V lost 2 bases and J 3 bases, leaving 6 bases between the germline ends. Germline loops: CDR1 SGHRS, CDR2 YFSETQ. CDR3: CASSFSDYNEQFF. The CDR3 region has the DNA TGCGCCAGCAGCTTTAGCGACTACAATGAGCAGTTCTTC.

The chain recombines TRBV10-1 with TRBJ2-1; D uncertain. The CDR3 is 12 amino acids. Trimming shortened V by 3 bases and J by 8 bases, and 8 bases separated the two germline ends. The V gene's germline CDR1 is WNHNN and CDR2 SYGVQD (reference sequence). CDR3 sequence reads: CASSDSRDEQFF. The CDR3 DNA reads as TGCGCCAGCAGTGATTCCAGAGATGAGCAGTTCTTC.

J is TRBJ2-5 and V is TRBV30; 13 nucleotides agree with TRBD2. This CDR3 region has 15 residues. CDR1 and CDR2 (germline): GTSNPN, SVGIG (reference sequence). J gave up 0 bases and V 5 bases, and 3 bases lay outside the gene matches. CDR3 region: CAWGTSGKYQETQYF. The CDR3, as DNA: TGTGCCTGGGGGACTAGCGGGAAGTACCAAGAGACCCAGTACTTC.

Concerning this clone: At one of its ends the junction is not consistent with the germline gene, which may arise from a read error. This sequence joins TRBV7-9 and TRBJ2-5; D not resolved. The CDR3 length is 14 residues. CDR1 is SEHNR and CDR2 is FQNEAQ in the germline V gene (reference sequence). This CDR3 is CASSLGLPGETQYF. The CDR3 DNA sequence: TGTGCTAGCAGCCTAGGGCTTCCAGGAGAGACCCAGTACTTC.

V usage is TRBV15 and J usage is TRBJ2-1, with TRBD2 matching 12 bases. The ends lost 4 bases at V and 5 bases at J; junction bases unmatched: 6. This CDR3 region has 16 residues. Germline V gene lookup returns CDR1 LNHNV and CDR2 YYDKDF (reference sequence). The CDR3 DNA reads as TGTGCCACCAGCAAACCTAGCGGGGGGGCCGACAATGAGCAGTTCTTC. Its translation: CATSKPSGGADNEQFF.

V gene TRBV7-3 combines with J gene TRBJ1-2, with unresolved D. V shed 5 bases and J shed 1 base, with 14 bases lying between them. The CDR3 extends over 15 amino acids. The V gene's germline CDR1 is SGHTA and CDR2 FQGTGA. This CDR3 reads CASSPSTANNYGYTF. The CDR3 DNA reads TGTGCCAGCAGCCCGTCGACGGCCAATAACTATGGCTACACCTTC.

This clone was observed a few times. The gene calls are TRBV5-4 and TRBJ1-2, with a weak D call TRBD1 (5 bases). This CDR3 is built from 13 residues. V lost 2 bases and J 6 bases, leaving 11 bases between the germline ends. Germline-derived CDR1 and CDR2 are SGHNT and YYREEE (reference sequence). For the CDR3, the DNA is TGTGCCAGCAGCTTCATCCTCAGGGATGGCTACACCTTC. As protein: CASSFILRDGYTF.

CDR3 loop: CASRGWDSPLHF. CDR3 in DNA: TGTGCCAGCAGGGGGTGGGATTCACCCCTCCACTTT. The chain links TRBV11-2 to TRBJ1-6, with D uncertain. Looked up from germline, CDR1 is SGHAT and CDR2 is FQNNGV. The CDR3 totals 12 residues. Trimming shortened V by 6 bases and J by 8 bases, and 8 bases separated the two germline ends.

CDR3 residues: CASSPIGTDLSGANVLTF. As DNA, the CDR3 is TGTGCCAGTAGTCCGATAGGGACAGACCTCTCTGGGGCCAACGTCCTGACTTTC. This chain uses TRBV19 with TRBJ2-6; 7 bases match TRBD1. The junction had 10 bases not matched to a gene; V was cut back by 5 bases and J by 0 bases. This CDR3 spans 18 amino acids. The germline V gene has CDR1 LNHDA and CDR2 SQIVND (reference sequence).

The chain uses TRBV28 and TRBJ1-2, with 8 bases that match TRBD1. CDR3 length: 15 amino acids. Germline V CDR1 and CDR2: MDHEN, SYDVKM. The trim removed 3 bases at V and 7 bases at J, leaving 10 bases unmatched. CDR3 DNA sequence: TGTGCCAGCAGTTTGGTGAGACAGGGGACAGCTGGCTACACCTTC. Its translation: CASSLVRQGTAGYTF.

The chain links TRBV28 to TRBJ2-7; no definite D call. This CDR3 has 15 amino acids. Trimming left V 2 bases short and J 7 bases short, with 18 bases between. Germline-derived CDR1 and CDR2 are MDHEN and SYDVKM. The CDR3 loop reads CASSLGSANRVEQYF. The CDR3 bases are TGTGCCAGCAGTTTAGGCAGCGCAAACCGAGTAGAGCAGTACTTC.

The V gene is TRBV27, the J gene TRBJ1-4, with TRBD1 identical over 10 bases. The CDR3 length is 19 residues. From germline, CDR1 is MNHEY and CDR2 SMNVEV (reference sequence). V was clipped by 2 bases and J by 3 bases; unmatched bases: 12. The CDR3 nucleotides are TGTGCCAGCAGTTTAGGGGGACAGGGGAATAGGGCCGCTAATGAAAAACTGTTTTTT. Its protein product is CASSLGGQGNRAANEKLFF.

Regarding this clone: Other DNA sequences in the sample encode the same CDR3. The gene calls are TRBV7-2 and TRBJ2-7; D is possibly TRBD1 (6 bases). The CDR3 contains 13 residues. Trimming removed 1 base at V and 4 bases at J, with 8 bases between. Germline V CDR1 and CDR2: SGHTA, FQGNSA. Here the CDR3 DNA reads TGTGCCAGCAGCTTAGGGGGGCGGTACGAGCAGTACTTC. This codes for CASSLGGRYEQYF.

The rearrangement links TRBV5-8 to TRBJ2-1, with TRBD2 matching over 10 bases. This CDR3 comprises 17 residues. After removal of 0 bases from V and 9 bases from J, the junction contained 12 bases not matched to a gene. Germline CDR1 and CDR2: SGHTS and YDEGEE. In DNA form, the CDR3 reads TGTGCCAGCAGCTTGGCAAACAGAGCGGGAGGGGACAGTGAGCAGTTCTTC. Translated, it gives CASSLANRAGGDSEQFF.

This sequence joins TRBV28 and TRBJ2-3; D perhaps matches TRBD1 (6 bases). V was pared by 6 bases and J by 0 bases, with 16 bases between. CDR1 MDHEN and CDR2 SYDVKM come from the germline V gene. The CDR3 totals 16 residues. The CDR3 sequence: CASSSGTTTSTDTQYF. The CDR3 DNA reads TGTGCCAGCAGCTCCGGGACAACCACTAGCACAGATACGCAGTATTTT.

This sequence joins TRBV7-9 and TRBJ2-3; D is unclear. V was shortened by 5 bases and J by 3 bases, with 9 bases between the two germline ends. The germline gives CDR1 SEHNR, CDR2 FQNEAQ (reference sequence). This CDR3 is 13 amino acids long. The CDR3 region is CASSPLKTDTQYF. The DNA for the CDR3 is TGTGCCAGCAGCCCTTTGAAGACAGATACGCAGTATTTT.

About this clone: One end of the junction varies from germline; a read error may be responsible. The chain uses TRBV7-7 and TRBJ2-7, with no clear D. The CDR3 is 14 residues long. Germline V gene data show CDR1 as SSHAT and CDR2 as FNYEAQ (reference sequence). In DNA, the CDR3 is TGTGCTAGCAGCTTAGGCAGAGAAGACCCTAAACAGTACTTC. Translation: CASSLGREDPKQYF.

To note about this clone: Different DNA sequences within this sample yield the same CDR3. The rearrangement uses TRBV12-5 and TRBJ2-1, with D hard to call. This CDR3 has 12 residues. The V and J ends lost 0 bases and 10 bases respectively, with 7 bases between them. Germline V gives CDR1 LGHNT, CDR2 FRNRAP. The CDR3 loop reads CASGLVLGEQFF. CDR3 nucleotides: TGTGCTAGTGGTTTGGTACTTGGAGAGCAGTTCTTC.

CDR3 bases: TGTGCCAGCACCTCCGGGGACCCGAGTTCACCCCTCCACTTT. It translates to CASTSGDPSSPLHF. The rearrangement uses TRBV28 and TRBJ1-6, with TRBD1 as a possible D gene (5 bases). This CDR3 region has 14 residues. Germline V CDR1 and CDR2: MDHEN, SYDVKM. Trimming took off 7 bases at V and 9 bases at J, with 16 bases between the two ends.

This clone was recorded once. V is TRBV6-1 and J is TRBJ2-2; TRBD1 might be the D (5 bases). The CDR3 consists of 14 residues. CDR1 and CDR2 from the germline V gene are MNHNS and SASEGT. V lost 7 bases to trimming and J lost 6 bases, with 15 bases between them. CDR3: CASNIGVVSGELFF. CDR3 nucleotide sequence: TGTGCCAGCAACATAGGGGTTGTCTCCGGGGAGCTGTTTTTT.

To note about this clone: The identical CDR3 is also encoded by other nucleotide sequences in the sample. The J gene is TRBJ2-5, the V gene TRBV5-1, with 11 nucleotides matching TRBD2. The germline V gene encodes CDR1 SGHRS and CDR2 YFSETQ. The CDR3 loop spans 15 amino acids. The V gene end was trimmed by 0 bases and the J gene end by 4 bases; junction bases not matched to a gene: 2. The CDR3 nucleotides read TGCGCCAGCAGCTTGGCCCTAGCGGGGGGAGAGACCCAGTACTTC. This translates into CASSLALAGGETQYF.

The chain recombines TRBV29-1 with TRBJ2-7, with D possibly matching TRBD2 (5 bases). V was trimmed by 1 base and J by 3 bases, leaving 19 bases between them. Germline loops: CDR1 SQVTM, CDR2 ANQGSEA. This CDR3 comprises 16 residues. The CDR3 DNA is TGCAGCGTTGAAGGTGGAGGCGGAGGACCTCTCTACGAGCAGTACTTC. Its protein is CSVEGGGGGPLYEQYF.

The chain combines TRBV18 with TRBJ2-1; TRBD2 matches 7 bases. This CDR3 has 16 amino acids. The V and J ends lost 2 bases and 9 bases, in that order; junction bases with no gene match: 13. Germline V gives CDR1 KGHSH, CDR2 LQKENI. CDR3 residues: CASSPVSGKKDREQFF. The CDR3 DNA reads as TGTGCCAGCTCACCAGTCAGCGGGAAAAAGGATCGTGAGCAGTTCTTC.

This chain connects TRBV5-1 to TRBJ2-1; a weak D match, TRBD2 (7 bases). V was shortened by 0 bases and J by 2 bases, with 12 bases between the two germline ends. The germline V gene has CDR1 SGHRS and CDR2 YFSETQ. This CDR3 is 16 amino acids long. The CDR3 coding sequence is TGCGCCAGCAGCTTGGCCCCGCGGGGGCCCTACAATGAGCAGTTCTTC. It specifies CASSLAPRGPYNEQFF. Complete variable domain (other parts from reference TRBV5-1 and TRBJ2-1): KAGVTQTPRYLIKTRGQQVTLSCSPISGHRSVSWYQQTPGQGLQFLFEYFSETQRNKGNFPGRFSGRQFSNSRSEMNVSTLELGDSALYLCASSLAPRGPYNEQFFGPGTRLTVL.

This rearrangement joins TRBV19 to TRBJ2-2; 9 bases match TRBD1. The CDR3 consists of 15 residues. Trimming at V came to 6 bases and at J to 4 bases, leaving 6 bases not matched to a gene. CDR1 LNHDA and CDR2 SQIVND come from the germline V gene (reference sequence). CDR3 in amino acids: CASRTGTGITGELFF. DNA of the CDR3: TGTGCCAGTAGGACCGGGACAGGGATCACCGGGGAGCTGTTTTTT.